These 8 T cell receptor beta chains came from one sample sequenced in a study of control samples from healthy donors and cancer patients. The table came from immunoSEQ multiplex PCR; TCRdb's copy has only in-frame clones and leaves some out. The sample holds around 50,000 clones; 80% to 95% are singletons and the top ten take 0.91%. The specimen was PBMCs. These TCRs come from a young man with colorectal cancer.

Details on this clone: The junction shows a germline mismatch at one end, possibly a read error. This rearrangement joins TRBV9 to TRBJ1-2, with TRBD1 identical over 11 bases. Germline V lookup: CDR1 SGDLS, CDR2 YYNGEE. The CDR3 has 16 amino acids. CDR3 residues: CASSVAGQGELQRLAF. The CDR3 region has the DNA TGTGCCAGCAGCGTAGCGGGACAGGGGGAGTTGCAAAGGCTCGCCTTC.

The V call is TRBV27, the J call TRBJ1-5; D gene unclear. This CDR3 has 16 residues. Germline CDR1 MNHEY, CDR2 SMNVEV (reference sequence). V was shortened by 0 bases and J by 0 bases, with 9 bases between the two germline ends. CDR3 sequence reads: CASSLSGSYSNQPQHF. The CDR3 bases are TGTGCCAGCAGTTTATCGGGTAGTTATAGCAATCAGCCCCAGCATTTT.

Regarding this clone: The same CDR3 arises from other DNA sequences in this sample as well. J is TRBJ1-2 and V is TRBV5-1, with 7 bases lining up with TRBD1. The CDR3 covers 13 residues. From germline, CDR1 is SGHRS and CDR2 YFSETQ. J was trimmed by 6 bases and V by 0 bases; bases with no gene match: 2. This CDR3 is CASSLGQGDGYTF. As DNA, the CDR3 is TGCGCCAGCAGCTTGGGACAGGGAGATGGCTACACCTTC.

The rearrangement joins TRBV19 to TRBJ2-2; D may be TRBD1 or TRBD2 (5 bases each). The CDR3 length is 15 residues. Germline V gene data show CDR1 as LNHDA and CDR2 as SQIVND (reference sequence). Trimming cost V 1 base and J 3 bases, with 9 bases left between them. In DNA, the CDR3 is TGTGCCAGTAGTATAGTTGGGGGAGACACCGGGGAGCTGTTTTTT. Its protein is CASSIVGGDTGELFF.

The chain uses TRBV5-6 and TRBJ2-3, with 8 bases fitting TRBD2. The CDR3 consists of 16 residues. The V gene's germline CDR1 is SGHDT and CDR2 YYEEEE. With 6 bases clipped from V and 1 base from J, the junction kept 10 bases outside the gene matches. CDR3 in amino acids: CASTFIAGGGTDTQYF. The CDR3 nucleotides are TGTGCCAGCACTTTTATTGCGGGGGGCGGCACAGATACGCAGTATTTT.

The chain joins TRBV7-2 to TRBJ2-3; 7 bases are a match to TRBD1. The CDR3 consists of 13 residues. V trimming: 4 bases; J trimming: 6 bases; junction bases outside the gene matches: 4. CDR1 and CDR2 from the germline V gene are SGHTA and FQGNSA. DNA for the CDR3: TGTGCCAGCAGCTGGACAGGCAGTGATACGCAGTATTTT. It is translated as CASSWTGSDTQYF.

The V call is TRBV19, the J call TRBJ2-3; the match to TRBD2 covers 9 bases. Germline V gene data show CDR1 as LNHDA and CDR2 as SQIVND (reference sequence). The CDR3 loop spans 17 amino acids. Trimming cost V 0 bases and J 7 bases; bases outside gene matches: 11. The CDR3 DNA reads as TGTGCCAGTAGTATAGATAGGGCTAGCGGGGATATGAATACGCAGTATTTT. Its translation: CASSIDRASGDMNTQYF.

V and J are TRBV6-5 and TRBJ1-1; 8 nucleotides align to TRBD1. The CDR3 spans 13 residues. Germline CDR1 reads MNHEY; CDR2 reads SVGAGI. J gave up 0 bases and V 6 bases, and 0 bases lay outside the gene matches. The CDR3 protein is CASRQGVNTEAFF. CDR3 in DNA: TGTGCCAGCAGACAGGGGGTGAACACTGAAGCTTTCTTT.